This is a list of T cell receptor beta chains from one sample in a study of vaccination and CD4 T cells after COVID-19. MiXCR was run by TCRdb on the PCR reads, yielding one entry per CDR3 protein. The table shows about 6,800 distinct CDR3 sequences, with 35% occurring only once. Their recognized antigens are unknown. What was sequenced was CD4+ T cells from blood, cultured in vitro. Source of these receptors: a human donor in good health. Each CDR3 is given with its conserved first and last residue. D genes are given only for firm matches. Some rows have no size entry. The others give once, few or many, or a class for an expanded clone.

size: few; V: TRBV6-1; J: TRBJ1-1; D: .; CDR3: CASTYKGDTEAFF; DNA: TGTGCCAGCACCTACAAGGGGGACACTGAAGCTTTCTTT
size: few; V: TRBV7-8; J: TRBJ2-1; D: TRBD2; CDR3: CASSLVFILSVVAGGGNNEQFF; DNA: TGTGCCAGCAGCTTAGTCTTCATCTTATCAGTCGTAGCGGGAGGGGGTAACAATGAGCAGTTCTTC
size: .; V: TRBV7-2; J: TRBJ1-2; D: TRBD1; CDR3: CASSHRDSIGYTF; DNA: TGTGCCAGCAGCCACCGGGACAGTATCGGCTACACCTTC
size: once; V: TRBV19; J: TRBJ1-3; D: .; CDR3: CASNYGLGSGNTIYF; DNA: TGTGCCAGTAATTACGGGCTAGGGTCTGGAAACACCATATATTTT
size: .; V: TRBV11-2; J: TRBJ2-5; D: TRBD1; CDR3: CASSLVQGVVETQYF; DNA: TGTGCCAGCAGCTTAGTTCAGGGGGTCGTGGAGACCCAGTACTTC
size: .; V: TRBV2; J: TRBJ1-5; D: .; CDR3: CASSTNNQPQHF; DNA: TGTGCCAGCAGTACCAACAATCAGCCCCAGCATTTT
size: few; V: TRBV20-1; J: TRBJ2-5; D: TRBD2; CDR3: CSARGGGIETQYF; DNA: TGCAGTGCTAGAGGGGGGGGGATAGAGACCCAGTACTTC
size: .; V: TRBV18; J: TRBJ1-2; D: .; CDR3: CASSPQLSSEDGYTF; DNA: TGTGCCAGCTCACCACAACTGTCATCAGAGGACGGCTACACCTTC
size: .; V: TRBV20-1; J: TRBJ2-3; D: TRBD2; CDR3: CSARLAGVTDTQYF; DNA: TGCAGTGCCCGCCTAGCGGGGGTCACAGATACGCAGTATTTT
size: .; V: TRBV28; J: TRBJ1-5; D: .; CDR3: CASRATRVSGNQPQHF; DNA: TGTGCCAGCAGGGCAACCAGGGTATCCGGCAATCAGCCCCAGCATTTT
size: .; V: TRBV27; J: TRBJ1-5; D: .; CDR3: CASSRQNSNQPQHF; DNA: TGTGCCAGCAGTCGACAGAATAGCAATCAGCCCCAGCATTTT
size: .; V: TRBV19; J: TRBJ1-1; D: .; CDR3: CASSMVSPVSEAFF; DNA: TGTGCCAGTAGTATGGTCTCCCCGGTCAGTGAAGCTTTCTTT
size: .; V: TRBV11-1; J: TRBJ1-5; D: TRBD1; CDR3: CASSLTTGIGQPQHF; DNA: TGTGCCAGCAGCCTAACGACAGGGATTGGTCAGCCCCAGCATTTT
size: medium-sized; V: TRBV10-3; J: TRBJ2-1; D: .; CDR3: CAISESRPREVEQFF; DNA: TGTGCCATCAGTGAGTCGAGGCCTAGAGAGGTTGAGCAGTTCTTC
size: .; V: TRBV4-3; J: TRBJ1-2; D: .; CDR3: CASGQSGFYGYTF; DNA: TGCGCCAGCGGCCAATCAGGGTTCTATGGCTACACCTTC
size: few; V: TRBV27; J: TRBJ2-7; D: .; CDR3: CASARGYEQYF; DNA: TGTGCCAGCGCCAGAGGCTACGAGCAGTACTTC
size: .; V: TRBV6-1; J: TRBJ1-3; D: .; CDR3: CASRLLSGNTIYF; DNA: TGTGCCAGCCGACTCCTCTCTGGAAACACCATATATTTT
size: .; V: TRBV10-3; J: TRBJ1-5; D: .; CDR3: CAISERTPNSNQPQHF; DNA: TGTGCCATCAGTGAGAGGACACCTAATAGCAATCAGCCCCAGCATTTT
size: few; V: TRBV5-4; J: TRBJ2-3; D: .; CDR3: CASSFARGTDTQYF; DNA: TGTGCCAGCAGCTTCGCCAGGGGCACAGATACGCAGTATTTT
size: .; V: TRBV20-1; J: TRBJ2-1; D: .; CDR3: CSALGRYNEQFF; DNA: TGCAGTGCCCTAGGGAGGTACAATGAGCAGTTCTTC
size: .; V: TRBV20-1; J: TRBJ1-1; D: .; CDR3: CSAPRADTEAFF; DNA: TGCAGTGCGCCCCGGGCTGACACTGAAGCTTTCTTT
size: .; V: TRBV19; J: TRBJ1-1; D: .; CDR3: CASSIETYTAEAFF; DNA: TGTGCCAGTAGTATAGAGACATATACAGCCGAAGCTTTCTTT